This T cell receptor (beta chain) was captured in a study of cytomegalovirus exposure and HLA in healthy donors. Study summary: T cells numbering around 180 million yielded some 110 million unique TCR beta sequences in an earlier analysis.

PCR primers comprised 60 Vbeta and 13 Jbeta primers. Assay used: immunoSEQ multiplex PCR; TCRdb lists only in-frame clones, some missing. The table has about 170,000 clones, around four fifths seen once. Concerning this clone: Its antigen remains unknown.

Notes on the study in general: In a later analysis, specific HLA alleles were associated with 15,000 to 20,000 TCR beta sequences at a 0.05 false discovery rate. For most subjects, TCR beta sequences were reported to predict HLA-A and HLA-B alleles with accuracy.

V was cut by 4 bases and J by 1 base, with 14 bases left in between. The CDR3 is 15 residues long. Germline assignment: CDR1 MNHEY and CDR2 SMNVEV (reference sequence). The rearrangement links TRBV27 to TRBJ2-7; D not certain. The sample consisted of PBMCs. This clonotype originated in a female donor in good health and CMV-seronegative. The CDR3 bases are TGTGCCAGCAGTTCTGTGCCCGTCCGGTCCTACGAGCAGTACTTC. It codes for CASSSVPVRSYEQYF.